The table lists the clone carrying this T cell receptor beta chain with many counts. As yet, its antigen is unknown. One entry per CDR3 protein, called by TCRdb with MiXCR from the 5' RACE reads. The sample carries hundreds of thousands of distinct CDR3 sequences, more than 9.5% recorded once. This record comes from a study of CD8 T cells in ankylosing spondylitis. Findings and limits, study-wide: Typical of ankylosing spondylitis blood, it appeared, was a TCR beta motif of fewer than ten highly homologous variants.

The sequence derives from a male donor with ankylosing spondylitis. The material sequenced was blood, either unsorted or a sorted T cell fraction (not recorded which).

The CDR3 here is CSARWVSTDVNEQFF. The CDR3 nucleotides read TGCAGTGCTAGATGGGTTTCAACCGACGTCAATGAGCAGTTCTTC. The chain employs TRBV20-1 and TRBJ2-1; D is undetermined. The V and J ends lost 2 bases and 6 bases respectively, with 17 bases between them. The CDR3 is made up of 15 amino acids. Germline CDR1 DFQATT, CDR2 SNEGSKA (reference sequence).